These 14 T cell receptor beta chains originate from one sample sequenced in a study of T cells after yellow fever vaccination (dated by TCRdb to about 2019). The meaning of the sample's treatment or condition label: live attenuated yellow fever vaccine strain. Libraries were constructed by 5' RACE. These reads were obtained on an Illumina NovaSeq 6000. TCRdb took the public reads, trimmed them with fastp at Q25, ran MiXCR for clone calling and kept in-frame beta chains. Merged by CDR3 protein, the rows form single entries marked with the most common genes and DNA. This sample lists fewer than 500,000 distinct CDR3 sequences; approximately 19% were detected once. Together, the top ten hold over 15% of the sample. Material: PBMCs, obtained before the yellow fever booster vaccination. These receptors were obtained from a man aged 18 to 29 who received the YFV17D yellow fever vaccine.

The V call is TRBV6-5, the J call TRBJ1-2; D possibly corresponds to TRBD1 (6 bases). Germline assignment: CDR1 MNHEY and CDR2 SVGAGI. V was pared by 6 bases and J by 3 bases, with 11 bases between. The CDR3 contains 13 residues. The CDR3 loop is CASRVGGDYGYTF. The CDR3 DNA sequence: TGTGCCAGCAGGGTAGGGGGGGACTATGGCTACACCTTC.

This chain connects TRBV4-2 to TRBJ1-1, with D perhaps TRBD1 (5 bases). The CDR3 is 12 residues long. CDR1 is LGHNA and CDR2 is YNFKEQ in the germline V gene. The V end was cut by 5 bases, the J end by 5 bases, with 9 bases between. The CDR3: CASSEEGTEAFF. The DNA of the CDR3 is TGTGCCAGCAGCGAGGAGGGGACTGAAGCTTTCTTT.

This clonotype came up a few times. The chain recombines TRBV6-5 with TRBJ2-6; D gene uncertain. The germline V gene encodes CDR1 MNHEY and CDR2 SVGAGI. Trimming shortened V by 0 bases and J by 0 bases, and 12 bases separated the two germline ends. There are 18 residues in the CDR3. CDR3 region: CASSYSSDLSSGANVLTF. CDR3 nucleotide sequence: TGTGCCAGCAGTTACTCAAGTGACTTAAGCTCTGGGGCCAACGTCCTGACTTTC.

This clonotype was detected many times. The rearrangement joins TRBV5-1 to TRBJ2-7; perhaps TRBD1 as D (5 bases). CDR3 length equals 11 residues. In germline, CDR1 is SGHRS, CDR2 YFSETQ. V was clipped by 7 bases and J by 4 bases, with 9 bases between them. The CDR3 loop reads CASRRAYEQYF. The CDR3 bases are TGCGCCAGCCGCAGGGCGTACGAGCAGTACTTC.

V gene TRBV5-1 combines with J gene TRBJ1-2; D might be TRBD1 (6 bases). CDR1 is SGHRS and CDR2 is YFSETQ in the germline V gene. V dropped 3 bases and J dropped 5 bases, with 14 bases sitting between them. CDR3 length: 14 amino acids. The CDR3 nucleotides are TGCGCCAGCAGCTCTAGGGGAGGACAGTATGGCTACACCTTC. Translating gives CASSSRGGQYGYTF.

The chain uses TRBV5-4 and TRBJ2-3, with D possibly being TRBD1 (6 bases). The V end was cut by 4 bases, the J end by 3 bases, with 12 bases between. CDR1 is SGHNT and CDR2 is YYREEE in the germline V gene (reference sequence). The CDR3 runs 14 residues. As DNA, the CDR3 is TGTGCCAGCAGCGAAGGACAGTTTACAGATACGCAGTATTTT. Translating it yields CASSEGQFTDTQYF.

This clonotype turned up a few times. CDR3 amino acids: CATSDQITDTQYF. The CDR3 region has the DNA TGTGCCACCAGTGACCAAATCACAGATACGCAGTATTTT. The chain combines TRBV24-1 with TRBJ2-3, with unresolved D. This CDR3 contains 13 residues. Germline CDR1 reads KGHDR; CDR2 reads SFDVKD. V lost 4 bases and J 2 bases, leaving 6 bases between the germline ends.

This sequence joins TRBV29-1 and TRBJ2-1, with 12 positions matching TRBD2. This CDR3 comprises 15 residues. Per germline, CDR1 SQVTM and CDR2 ANQGSEA. The J segment lost 3 bases and the V segment lost 6 bases, leaving 6 bases of the junction unmatched. The CDR3 sequence: CSVALAGGIYNEQFF. The CDR3 DNA reads as TGCAGCGTCGCCCTAGCGGGGGGGATCTACAATGAGCAGTTCTTC.

This clonotype occurred a few times. The rearrangement uses TRBV25-1 and TRBJ2-5; TRBD2 aligns across 8 bases. Trimming removed 5 bases from V and 3 bases from J; junction bases left unmatched: 20. Germline V gives CDR1 MGHDK, CDR2 SYGVNS. The CDR3 consists of 19 residues. CDR3 DNA: TGTGCCAGCAGTCACCCTGGGGGACTAGGCACCGTCCTCAAAGAGACCCAGTACTTC. Amino acid sequence: CASSHPGGLGTVLKETQYF.

This sequence joins TRBV29-1 and TRBJ1-1; 7 bases fit TRBD1. V gave up 5 bases and J gave up 0 bases; unmatched junction bases: 9. Germline CDR1 is SQVTM and CDR2 is ANQGSEA. The CDR3 is 15 residues long. The CDR3 DNA reads TGCAGCGTTCGGGACAGCGCGTCCATGAACACTGAAGCTTTCTTT. Encoded protein: CSVRDSASMNTEAFF.

This chain links TRBV7-2 with TRBJ2-3; no firm D call. There are 13 residues in the CDR3. The V gene lost 3 bases and the J gene lost 4 bases, with 8 bases spanning the gap. Per germline, CDR1 SGHTA and CDR2 FQGNSA. The CDR3 region has the DNA TGTGCCAGCAGCTTGCCCGATCCAGATACGCAGTATTTT. This encodes CASSLPDPDTQYF.

This chain uses TRBV7-2 with TRBJ2-1, with a tentative D call TRBD1 (6 bases). The CDR3 covers 15 residues. The V gene lost 5 bases and the J gene lost 6 bases, with 17 bases spanning the gap. CDR1 SGHTA and CDR2 FQGNSA come from the germline V gene. This chain's CDR3 is CASSQWDIIGNEQFF. The CDR3 DNA is TGTGCCAGCAGCCAGTGGGACATAATAGGCAATGAGCAGTTCTTC.

This clonotype was seen ten or more times. The genes are TRBV7-8 and TRBJ1-5; no firm D call. Trimming cost V 5 bases and J 3 bases, with 17 bases left between them. Germline V CDR1 and CDR2: SGHVS, FQNEAQ. The CDR3 has 16 residues. The CDR3 DNA reads TGTGCCAGCAGCCATATTAACTATAGCCCCAATCAGCCCCAGCATTTT. It yields the protein CASSHINYSPNQPQHF.

The rearrangement joins TRBV2 to TRBJ1-2, with TRBD1 identical over 10 bases. Germline V gene data show CDR1 as SNHLY and CDR2 as FYNNEI. The CDR3 runs 18 residues. Trimming cost V 5 bases and J 2 bases; bases outside gene matches: 14. CDR3 sequence: CASSPSRDRGGKNYGYTF. The CDR3, as DNA: TGTGCCAGCAGTCCGTCCCGGGACAGGGGCGGGAAGAACTATGGCTACACCTTC.